The 8 T cell receptor beta chains given below trace back to one sample, sequenced in a study of blood T cell repertoires in COVID-19. Sequencing used immunoSEQ multiplex PCR; TCRdb keeps in-frame clones, though not all of them. The data show over 85,000 clones, around 86% seen once. The material sequenced was peripheral blood. These receptors were collected from a woman in her 70s with acute or convalescent COVID-19.

Points on this clone: One end of the junction fails to match germline, which may point to a read error. The J gene is TRBJ1-3, the V gene TRBV20-1; D not resolved. The CDR3 loop spans 11 amino acids. Looked up from germline, CDR1 is DFQATT and CDR2 is SNEGSKA (reference sequence). CDR3 in amino acids: CSAGDGDTIYF. The CDR3 coding sequence is TGCAGTGCTGGAGACGGTGACACCATATATTTT.

The chain is built from TRBV30 and TRBJ1-4, with unresolved D. Per the germline V gene, CDR1 is GTSNPN and CDR2 is SVGIG (reference sequence). The CDR3 runs to 13 residues. V gave up 5 bases and J gave up 5 bases, with 12 bases separating them. Here the CDR3 reads CAWGRRVNEKLFF. Here the CDR3 DNA reads TGTGCCTGGGGGCGACGGGTAAATGAAAAACTGTTTTTT.

The rearrangement joins TRBV29-1 to TRBJ1-2; 7 bases are a match to TRBD1. J lost 6 bases, V lost 6 bases, and 4 bases had no gene match. Per the germline V gene, CDR1 is SQVTM and CDR2 is ANQGSEA. The CDR3 extends over 11 amino acids. The DNA of the CDR3 is TGCAGCGTCTCTACAGGGGATGGCTACACCTTC. Protein product: CSVSTGDGYTF.

The rearrangement links TRBV30 to TRBJ1-5; D is perhaps TRBD1 (5 bases). Germline lookup yields CDR1 GTSNPN and CDR2 SVGIG (reference sequence). The CDR3 covers 16 residues. Trimming stripped 1 base from V and 3 bases from J, with 16 bases between. The DNA of the CDR3 is TGTGCCTGGAGTGCAGGGTTCGGTCGTCACAATCAGCCCCAGCATTTT. Amino acids: CAWSAGFGRHNQPQHF.

This clone is a singleton in its sample. The chain combines TRBV2 with TRBJ1-2; D may be TRBD1 (6 bases). The length of the CDR3 is 15 residues. CDR1 is SNHLY, CDR2 FYNNEI, per germline. With 2 bases removed from V and 0 bases from J, the gap between germline ends came to 10 bases. CDR3 nucleotide sequence: TGTGCCAGCAGTGAATCTCCAGGGGCTAACTATGGCTACACCTTC. It yields the protein CASSESPGANYGYTF.

The chain couples TRBV19 to TRBJ1-5, with 11 bases fitting TRBD1. This CDR3 is built from 17 residues. Looked up from germline, CDR1 is LNHDA and CDR2 is SQIVND (reference sequence). Unmatched junction bases numbered 12, after V lost 6 bases and J lost 5 bases. In nucleotides, the CDR3 is TGTGCCAGTAGAGACGAGGGGGGACAGGGGGTCCATCAGCCCCAGCATTTT. Translating gives CASRDEGGQGVHQPQHF. Variable domain in full (rest from reference TRBV19 and TRBJ1-5): DGGITQSPKYLFRKEGQNVTLSCEQNLNHDAMYWYRQDPGQGLRLIYYSQIVNDFQKGDIAEGYSVSREKKESFPLTVTSAQKNPTAFYLCASRDEGGQGVHQPQHFGDGTRLSIL.

The chain has TRBV7-8 and TRBJ1-2, with D unresolved. The V gene lost 4 bases and the J gene lost 7 bases, with 10 bases spanning the gap. The CDR3 consists of 12 residues. The germline CDR1 and CDR2 sequences are SGHVS and FQNEAQ. Written as DNA, the CDR3 is TGTGCCAGCAGCTCCCCCTATGTTGGCTACACCTTC. Its translation is CASSSPYVGYTF.

The V gene is TRBV4-2, the J gene TRBJ1-1; D unresolved. The V gene's germline CDR1 is LGHNA and CDR2 YNFKEQ. CDR3 size: 13 residues. Trimming stripped 0 bases from V and 5 bases from J, with 7 bases between. CDR3 region: CASSQEYSTEAFF. CDR3 sequence (DNA): TGTGCCAGCAGCCAAGAATACAGTACTGAAGCTTTCTTT.